Listed below are T cell receptor beta chains from one sample, sequenced in a study of T cell responses to AZD1222 COVID-19 vaccine. TCRdb's copy holds only in-frame clones and misses some; the assay was immunoSEQ multiplex PCR. The data show about 150,000 clones, with about nine tenths seen just once and 1.8% held by the top ten. Sequencing used peripheral blood, obtained on day 0 of AZD1222 vaccination. Receptor source: an adult in good health. CDR3s include the opening cysteine and the closing phenylalanine or tryptophan. D genes are given only for firm matches. Expanded clones are given a class, and other clones once, few, many or no size at all.

>-|TRBJ2-7|-|TRBV10-3
CAISHGVSYEQYF
TGTGCCATCAGCCACGGGGTTTCCTACGAGCAGTACTTC
>-|TRBJ2-2|-|TRBV15
CATSRDLPGAGDTGELFF
TGTGCCACCAGCAGAGATTTGCCGGGCGCAGGGGACACCGGGGAGCTGTTTTTT
>TRBD1|TRBJ1-3|-|TRBV10-3
CAISESGQGLSGNTIYF
TGTGCCATCAGTGAGTCCGGACAGGGATTGTCTGGAAACACCATATATTTT
>-|TRBJ1-1|-|TRBV2
CASALGRMNTEAFF
TGTGCCAGCGCGTTGGGACGTATGAACACTGAAGCTTTCTTT
>-|TRBJ2-7|once|TRBV27
CASSNGQTYEQYF
TGTGCCAGCAGCAATGGGCAGACCTACGAGCAGTACTTC
>TRBD1|TRBJ2-6|-|TRBV28
CASSSWGDREVPGANVLTF
TGTGCCAGCAGTTCCTGGGGCGACAGGGAAGTACCTGGGGCCAACGTCCTGACTTTC
>-|TRBJ1-2|-|TRBV9
CASSVGGGFGYTF
TGTGCCAGCAGCGTAGGAGGGGGTTTTGGCTACACCTTC
>-|TRBJ1-1|once|TRBV6-5
CASSQQGTNTEAFF
TGTGCCAGCAGCCAGCAGGGAACGAACACTGAAGCTTTCTTT
>TRBD1|TRBJ1-2|-|TRBV11-1
CASSQGQGAYGYTF
TGTGCCAGCAGCCAGGGACAGGGAGCCTATGGCTACACCTTC
>TRBD2|TRBJ2-7|-|TRBV11-2
CASSLTSGSMYTEQYF
TGTGCCAGCAGCTTGACTAGCGGGAGTATGTATACCGAGCAGTACTTC
>-|TRBJ1-5|few|TRBV12-3/TRBV12-4
CASSARGNQPQHF
TGTGCCAGCAGTGCCCGGGGAAATCAGCCCCAGCATTTT
>-|TRBJ1-1|-|TRBV19
CASSIDDVQEAFF
TGTGCCAGTAGTATAGATGATGTACAGGAAGCTTTCTTT
>-|TRBJ1-6|-|TRBV6-5
CASSYSREISSPLHF
TGTGCCAGCAGTTACTCCCGGGAAATCAGCTCACCCCTCCACTTT
>-|TRBJ1-1|-|TRBV3-1/TRBV3-2
CASSQGRNTEAFF
TGTGCCAGCAGCCAAGGGCGGAACACTGAAGCTTTCTTT
>-|TRBJ1-1|-|TRBV29-1
CSVGVGGTEAFF
TGCAGCGTTGGGGTAGGGGGCACTGAAGCTTTCTTT
>-|TRBJ2-2|-|TRBV7-9
CASSLRTGTGELFF
TGTGCCAGCAGCCTACGGACTGGCACCGGGGAGCTGTTTTTT
>-|TRBJ2-7|-|TRBV6-2/TRBV6-3
CASRPYRDSYYEQYF
TGTGCCAGCAGGCCTTATCGGGACTCGTATTACGAGCAGTACTTC
>-|TRBJ2-7|-|TRBV4-1
CASSQGFEQYF
TGCGCCAGCAGCCAAGGGTTCGAGCAGTACTTC
>TRBD1|TRBJ1-5|-|TRBV7-6
CASSLALGGADNQPQHF
TGTGCCAGCAGCTTAGCCTTAGGGGGCGCCGACAATCAGCCCCAGCATTTT
>-|TRBJ1-1|-|TRBV7-2
CASSLAGGNTEAFF
TGTGCCAGCAGCTTAGCAGGGGGGAACACTGAAGCTTTCTTT
>-|TRBJ1-1|-|TRBV7-9
CASSLYSEGTEAFF
TGTGCCAGCAGCTTATACAGCGAGGGCACTGAAGCTTTCTTT
>TRBD2|TRBJ2-3|-|TRBV7-2
CASSLVVTVAGSIYTQYF
TGTGCCAGCAGCTTAGTGGTAACCGTAGCGGGAAGCATATATACGCAGTATTTT
>-|TRBJ2-2|-|TRBV14
CASSRTVTGELFF
TGTGCCAGCAGCAGGACAGTCACCGGGGAGCTGTTTTTT
>-|TRBJ2-1|-|TRBV28
CASTTPTHHNEQFF
TGTGCCAGCACTACACCGACGCACCACAATGAGCAGTTCTTC
>TRBD1|TRBJ1-1|-|TRBV10-3
CAIRTGDYRSTEAFF
TGTGCCATCAGGACAGGGGATTATCGCTCCACTGAAGCTTTCTTT
>-|TRBJ1-1|-|TRBV30
CAWSPTVTEAFF
TGTGCCTGGAGTCCGACAGTCACTGAAGCTTTCTTT
>-|TRBJ1-2|-|TRBV28
CASSHRRYGYTF
TGTGCCAGCAGTCATAGACGGTATGGCTACACCTTC
>-|TRBJ1-4|-|TRBV30
CAWSFDLTANNEKLFF
TGTGCCTGGAGTTTCGACCTGACAGCTAATAATGAAAAACTGTTTTTT
>-|TRBJ1-2|-|TRBV5-5
CASSSLLYGYTF
TGTGCCAGCAGCTCCCTCCTCTATGGCTACACCTTC
>TRBD1|TRBJ1-2|-|TRBV28
CASSLFQGAGSGYTF
TGTGCCAGCAGTTTATTCCAGGGGGCAGGATCTGGCTACACCTTC
>TRBD2|TRBJ2-7|once|TRBV3-1/TRBV3-2
CASSQDGTSAYEQYF
TGTGCCAGCAGCCAAGACGGGACTAGCGCATACGAGCAGTACTTC
>-|TRBJ2-7|-|TRBV21-1
CASNFHTGPGNYEQYF
TGTGCCAGCAACTTTCACACGGGGCCAGGGAACTACGAGCAGTACTTC
>-|TRBJ2-7|-|TRBV5-6
CASRNGGYEQYF
TGTGCCAGTCGGAACGGAGGATACGAGCAGTACTTC
>-|TRBJ2-1|-|TRBV11-3
CASSLAGDRGYNEQFF
TGTGCCAGCAGTCTAGCGGGGGACAGGGGGTACAATGAGCAGTTCTTC
>TRBD2|TRBJ2-1|-|TRBV18
CASSSGLDLEQFF
TGTGCCAGCTCATCAGGACTAGACCTTGAGCAGTTCTTC
>TRBD1|TRBJ1-2|-|TRBV11-2
CASSLGGTGAHLHGYTF
TGTGCCAGCAGCTTAGGTGGGACAGGGGCCCACTTACATGGCTACACCTTC
>TRBD2|TRBJ2-3|-|TRBV4-3
CASSQDYLLAGAGDTQYF
TGCGCCAGCAGCCAAGACTACCTCCTAGCGGGAGCCGGGGATACGCAGTATTTT
>-|TRBJ1-1|-|TRBV19
CASSFDSNTEAFF
TGTGCCAGTAGTTTCGACTCGAACACTGAAGCTTTCTTT
>-|TRBJ1-1|-|TRBV5-8
CASSLRRGTEAFF
TGTGCCAGCAGCTTGCGGAGAGGCACTGAAGCTTTCTTT
>-|TRBJ2-4|-|TRBV7-9
CASSLFRWGENIQYF
TGTGCCAGCAGCTTATTTCGTTGGGGTGAAAACATTCAGTACTTC
>TRBD1|TRBJ2-3|-|TRBV24-1
CATSGRDRGADTQYF
TGTGCCACCAGTGGTAGGGACAGGGGTGCAGATACGCAGTATTTT
>TRBD1|TRBJ1-5|-|TRBV5-4
CASSRQGSSQPQHF
TGTGCCAGCAGTCGACAGGGGTCCAGTCAGCCCCAGCATTTT
>-|TRBJ1-1|-|TRBV20-1
CSAPLNTEAFF
TGCAGTGCTCCTCTGAACACTGAAGCTTTCTTT
>-|TRBJ1-2|-|TRBV4-2
CASGENYGYTF
TGTGCCAGTGGAGAAAACTATGGCTACACCTTC
>-|TRBJ2-1|-|TRBV4-3
CASSQDLSWSFTYNEQFF
TGCGCCAGCAGCCAAGATCTCTCGTGGAGTTTCACCTACAATGAGCAGTTCTTC
>-|TRBJ2-2|once|TRBV28
CASSLRMTGELFF
TGTGCCAGCAGTCTAAGGATGACCGGGGAGCTGTTTTTT
>TRBD1|TRBJ2-7|-|TRBV2
CASSRTGREQYF
TGTGCCAGCAGTCGGACAGGACGCGAGCAGTACTTC
>-|TRBJ1-2|-|TRBV6-5
CASSQTGYGYTF
TGTGCCAGCAGTCAAACAGGGTATGGCTACACCTTC
>-|TRBJ2-7|-|TRBV6-1
CASSEWESDEQYF
TGTGCCAGCAGTGAATGGGAAAGCGACGAGCAGTACTTC
>-|TRBJ1-6|-|TRBV4-1
CASSQGESRSSYNSPLHF
TGCGCCAGCAGCCAAGGAGAAAGTAGGAGCTCCTATAATTCACCCCTCCACTTT
>-|TRBJ1-2|-|TRBV19
CASSISGERFYGYTF
TGTGCCAGTAGTATTTCGGGGGAACGATTCTATGGCTACACCTTC
>-|TRBJ2-7|once|TRBV27
CASSFAPGSYEQYF
TGTGCCAGCAGTTTCGCACCGGGATCCTACGAGCAGTACTTC
>-|TRBJ2-2|-|TRBV6-2/TRBV6-3
CASSYGRDWTGELFF
TGTGCCAGCAGTTACGGCAGGGATTGGACCGGGGAGCTGTTTTTT
>-|TRBJ1-5|-|TRBV11-2
CASSLTGVQPQHF
TGTGCCAGCAGCCTAACAGGAGTACAGCCCCAGCATTTT
>-|TRBJ2-1|-|TRBV20-1
CSVAYNEQFF
TGCAGTGTTGCCTACAATGAGCAGTTCTTC